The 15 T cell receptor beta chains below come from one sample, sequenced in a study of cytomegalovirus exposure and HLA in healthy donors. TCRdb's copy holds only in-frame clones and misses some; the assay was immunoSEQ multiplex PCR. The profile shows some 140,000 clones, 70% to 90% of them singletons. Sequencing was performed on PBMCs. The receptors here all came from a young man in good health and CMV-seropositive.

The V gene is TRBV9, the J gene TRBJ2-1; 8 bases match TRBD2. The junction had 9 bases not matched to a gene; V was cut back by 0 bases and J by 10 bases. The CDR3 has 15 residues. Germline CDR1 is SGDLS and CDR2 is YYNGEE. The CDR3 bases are TGTGCCAGCAGCGTAGGAGCGGGAGAGCCCATCGAGCAGTTCTTC. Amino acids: CASSVGAGEPIEQFF.

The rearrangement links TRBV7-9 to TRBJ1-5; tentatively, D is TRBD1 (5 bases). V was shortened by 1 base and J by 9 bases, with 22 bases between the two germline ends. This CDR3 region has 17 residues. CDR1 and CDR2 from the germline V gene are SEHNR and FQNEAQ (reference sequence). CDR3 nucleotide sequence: TGTGCCAGCAGCTTAGGTCCCCTACGGGGCGCGGGGGGGCCCCAGCATTTT. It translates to CASSLGPLRGAGGPQHF. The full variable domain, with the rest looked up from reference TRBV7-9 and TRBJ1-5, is DTGVSQNPRHKITKRGQNVTFRCDPISEHNRLYWYRQTLGQGPEFLTYFQNEAQLEKSRLLSDRFSAERPKGSFSTLEIQRTEQGDSAMYLCASSLGPLRGAGGPQHFGDGTRLSIL.

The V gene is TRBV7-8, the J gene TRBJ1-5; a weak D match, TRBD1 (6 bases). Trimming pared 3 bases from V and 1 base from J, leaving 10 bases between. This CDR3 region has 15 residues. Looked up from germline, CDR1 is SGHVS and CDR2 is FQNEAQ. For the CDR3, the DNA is TGTGCCAGCAGCTTCAAGGGGGGGAGCAATCAGCCCCAGCATTTT. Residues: CASSFKGGSNQPQHF.

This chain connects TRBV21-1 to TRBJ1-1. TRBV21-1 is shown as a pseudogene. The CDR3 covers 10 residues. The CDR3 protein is CASSKGEAFF. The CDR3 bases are TGTGCCAGCAGCAAAGGGGAGGCTTTCTTT.

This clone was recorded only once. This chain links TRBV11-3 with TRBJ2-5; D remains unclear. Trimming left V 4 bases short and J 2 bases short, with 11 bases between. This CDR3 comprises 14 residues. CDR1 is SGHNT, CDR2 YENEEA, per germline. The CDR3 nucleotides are TGTGCCAGCAGCTCAAGGAGCTTACAAGAGACCCAGTACTTC. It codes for CASSSRSLQETQYF.

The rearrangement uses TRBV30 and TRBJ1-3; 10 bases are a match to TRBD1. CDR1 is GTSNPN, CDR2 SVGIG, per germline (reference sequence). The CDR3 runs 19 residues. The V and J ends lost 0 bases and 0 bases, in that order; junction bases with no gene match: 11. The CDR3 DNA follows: TGTGCCTGGAGTGTACTAGGGACAGGGGCACTGAGCTCTGGAAACACCATATATTTT. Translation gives CAWSVLGTGALSSGNTIYF.

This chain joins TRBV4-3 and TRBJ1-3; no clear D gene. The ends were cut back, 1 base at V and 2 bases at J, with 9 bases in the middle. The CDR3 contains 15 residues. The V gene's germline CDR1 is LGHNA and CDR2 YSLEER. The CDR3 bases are TGCGCCAGCAGCCAAGGAACGGGAGCTGGAAACACCATATATTTT. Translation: CASSQGTGAGNTIYF.

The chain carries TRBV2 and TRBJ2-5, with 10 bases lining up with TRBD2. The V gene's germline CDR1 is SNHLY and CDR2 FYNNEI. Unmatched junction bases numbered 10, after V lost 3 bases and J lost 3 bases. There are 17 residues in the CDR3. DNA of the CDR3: TGTGCCAGCAGTGATAATAGCGGGGGGATTCAAAAAGAGACCCAGTACTTC. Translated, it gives CASSDNSGGIQKETQYF.

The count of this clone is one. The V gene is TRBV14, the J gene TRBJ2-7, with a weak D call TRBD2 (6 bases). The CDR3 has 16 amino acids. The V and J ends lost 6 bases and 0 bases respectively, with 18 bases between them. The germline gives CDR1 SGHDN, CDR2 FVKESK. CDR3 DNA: TGTGCCAGCAGTCCTAGGCGGGGTTTAAGCTCCTACGAGCAGTACTTC. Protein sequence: CASSPRRGLSSYEQYF.

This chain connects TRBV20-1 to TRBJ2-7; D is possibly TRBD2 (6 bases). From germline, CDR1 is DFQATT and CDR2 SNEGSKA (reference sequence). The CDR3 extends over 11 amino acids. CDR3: CRGDAGYEQYF. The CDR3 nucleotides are TGCAGGGGGGACGCGGGGTACGAGCAGTACTTC.

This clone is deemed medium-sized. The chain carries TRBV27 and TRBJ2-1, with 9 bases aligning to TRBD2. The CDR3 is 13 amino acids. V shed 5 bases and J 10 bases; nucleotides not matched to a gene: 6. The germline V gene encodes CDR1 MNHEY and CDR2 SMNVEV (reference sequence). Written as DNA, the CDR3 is TGTGCCAGCAGTGGTAGCGGGAGAGGGGAGCAGTTCTTC. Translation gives CASSGSGRGEQFF.

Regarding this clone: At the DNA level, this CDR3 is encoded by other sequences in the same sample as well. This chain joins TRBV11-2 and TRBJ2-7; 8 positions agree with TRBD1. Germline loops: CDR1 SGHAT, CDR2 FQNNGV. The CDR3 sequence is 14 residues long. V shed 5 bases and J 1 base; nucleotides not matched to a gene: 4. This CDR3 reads CASSPRQGSYEQYF. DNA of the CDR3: TGTGCCAGCAGCCCACGACAGGGGTCCTACGAGCAGTACTTC.

Here the CDR3 DNA reads TGTGCCAGTAGTACCAACCTAGCGGGGGGCACAGATACGCAGTATTTT. Translating gives CASSTNLAGGTDTQYF. The chain has TRBV19 and TRBJ2-3; 10 positions agree with TRBD2. V dropped 4 bases and J dropped 1; count of bases not matched to a gene: 5. This CDR3 spans 16 amino acids. Per the germline V gene, CDR1 is LNHDA and CDR2 is SQIVND (reference sequence).

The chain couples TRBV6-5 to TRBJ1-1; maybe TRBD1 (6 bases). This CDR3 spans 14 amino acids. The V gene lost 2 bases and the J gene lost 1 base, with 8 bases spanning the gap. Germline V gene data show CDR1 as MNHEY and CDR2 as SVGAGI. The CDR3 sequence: CASSYTTGNTEAFF. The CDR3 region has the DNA TGTGCCAGCAGTTACACGACAGGGAACACTGAAGCTTTCTTT.

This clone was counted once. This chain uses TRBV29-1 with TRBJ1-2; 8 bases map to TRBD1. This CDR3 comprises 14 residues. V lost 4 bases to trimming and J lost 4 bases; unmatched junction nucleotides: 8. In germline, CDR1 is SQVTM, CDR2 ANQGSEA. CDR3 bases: TGCAGCGTTGTCAGGGACAGGCCCCCCTATGGCTACACCTTC. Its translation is CSVVRDRPPYGYTF.